This T cell receptor beta chain was identified during a study of OX40 agonist ivuxolimab in advanced cancers. Study-level information: Patients were dosed intravenously with ivuxolimab at 0.01 to 10 mg/kg every 2 weeks.

Libraries were prepared by immunoSEQ multiplex PCR; TCRdb keeps only in-frame clonotypes and omits some of them. The sample shows about 75,000 clones, about nine tenths of them seen only once. Broader study findings: The 0.1-3.0 mg/kg partial responders had among the lowest clonal expansion. Relative to CD4+, CD8+ T cells held more expanded clones on average.

For this clone: Antigen unknown.

The sequence derives from an adult with an advanced solid tumor such as melanoma, head and neck, liver or kidney cancer. The specimen comprised CD4+ or CD8+ T cells sorted from blood, sampled in a trial of the OX40 agonist ivuxolimab.

The CDR3 here is CASSLVGVVNNSPLHF. DNA for the CDR3: TGTGCCAGCAGTTTAGTAGGGGTTGTTAATAATTCACCCCTCCACTTT. The rearrangement uses TRBV27 and TRBJ1-6, with D possibly matching TRBD1 (5 bases). Germline V gene data show CDR1 as MNHEY and CDR2 as SMNVEV (reference sequence). This CDR3 contains 16 residues. The V gene lost 2 bases and the J gene lost 5 bases, with 13 bases spanning the gap.